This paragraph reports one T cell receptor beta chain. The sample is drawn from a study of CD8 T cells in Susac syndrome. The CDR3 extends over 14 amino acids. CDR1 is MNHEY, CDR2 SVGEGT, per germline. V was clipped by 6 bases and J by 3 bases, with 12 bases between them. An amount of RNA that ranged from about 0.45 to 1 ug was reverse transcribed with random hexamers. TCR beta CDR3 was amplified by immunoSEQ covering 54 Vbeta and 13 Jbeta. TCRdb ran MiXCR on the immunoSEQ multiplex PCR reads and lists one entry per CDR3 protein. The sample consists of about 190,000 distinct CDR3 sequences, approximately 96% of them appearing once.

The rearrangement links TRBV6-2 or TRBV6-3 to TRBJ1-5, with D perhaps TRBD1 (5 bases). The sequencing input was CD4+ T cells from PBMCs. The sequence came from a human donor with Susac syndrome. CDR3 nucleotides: TGTGCCAGCAGGATCAGGGAGGACAATCAGCCCCAGCATTTT. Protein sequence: CASRIREDNQPQHF.